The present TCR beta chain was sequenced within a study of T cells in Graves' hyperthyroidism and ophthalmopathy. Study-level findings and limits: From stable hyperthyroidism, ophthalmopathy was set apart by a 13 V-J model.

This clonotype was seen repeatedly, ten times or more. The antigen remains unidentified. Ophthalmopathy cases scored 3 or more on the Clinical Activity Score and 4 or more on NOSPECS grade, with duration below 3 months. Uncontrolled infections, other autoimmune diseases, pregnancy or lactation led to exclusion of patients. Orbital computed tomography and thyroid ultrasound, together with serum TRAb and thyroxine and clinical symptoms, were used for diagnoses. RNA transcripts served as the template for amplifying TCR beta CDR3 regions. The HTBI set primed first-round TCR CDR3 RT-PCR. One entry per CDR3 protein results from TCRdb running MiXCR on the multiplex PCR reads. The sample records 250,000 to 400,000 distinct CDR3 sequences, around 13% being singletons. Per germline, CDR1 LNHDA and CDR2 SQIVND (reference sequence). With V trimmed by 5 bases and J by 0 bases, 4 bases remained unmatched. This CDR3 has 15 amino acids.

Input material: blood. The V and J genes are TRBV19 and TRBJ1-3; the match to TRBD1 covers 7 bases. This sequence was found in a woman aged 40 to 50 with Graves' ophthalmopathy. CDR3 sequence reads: CASSHRDSSGNTIYF. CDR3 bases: TGTGCCAGTAGTCACCGGGACAGCTCTGGAAACACCATATATTTT.